This entry features one T cell receptor beta chain sequence. The sample comes from a study of cytomegalovirus exposure and HLA in healthy donors. Use of 60 Vbeta and 13 Jbeta primers characterized the PCR. Assay: immunoSEQ multiplex PCR; the TCRdb copy retains only in-frame clones and omits some. The sample has 210,000 or so clones; around four fifths are singletons. From germline, CDR1 is MNHEY and CDR2 SVGAGI. V gave up 0 bases and J gave up 2 bases, with 8 bases separating them. The CDR3 extends over 16 amino acids. The chain links TRBV6-5 to TRBJ1-6; D possibly corresponds to TRBD1 (6 bases). This clonotype was sampled from a woman between 45 and 60 years old in good health and CMV-seropositive. The sample was PBMCs. The CDR3 bases are TGTGCCAGCAGTTACTCGAACAGGGCCTATAATTCACCCCTCCACTTT. It translates to CASSYSNRAYNSPLHF.